Each of the 18 T cell receptor beta chains below was sequenced from the same sample in a study of OX40 agonist ivuxolimab in advanced cancers. Data came from immunoSEQ multiplex PCR; TCRdb stores just in-frame clones and leaves some out. The table lists about 66,000 clones, about 85% of them singletons. The source was CD4+ or CD8+ T cells sorted from blood, collected in a trial of the OX40 agonist ivuxolimab. The receptors originated from an adult with an advanced solid tumor such as melanoma, head and neck, liver or kidney cancer.

V is TRBV7-2 and J is TRBJ1-5, with D possibly TRBD1 on 5 matching bases. Germline V lookup: CDR1 SGHTA, CDR2 FQGNSA. V lost 5 bases, J lost 4 bases, and 12 bases lay in between. The CDR3 consists of 14 residues. CDR3 DNA: TGTGCCAGCAGCATCGACAGTCGGAATCAGCCCCAGCATTTT. As protein: CASSIDSRNQPQHF.

This chain uses TRBV4-3 with TRBJ1-5; D is possibly TRBD1 (5 bases). V was clipped by 0 bases and J by 7 bases, with 10 bases between them. The CDR3 consists of 14 residues. The germline V gene has CDR1 LGHNA and CDR2 YSLEER. The chain's CDR3 is CASSQEPGGQPQHF. CDR3 coding DNA: TGCGCCAGCAGCCAAGAACCCGGGGGACAGCCCCAGCATTTT.

The genes are TRBV6-6 and TRBJ2-2; D gene ambiguous. The CDR3 loop spans 14 amino acids. The germline V gene has CDR1 MNHNY and CDR2 SVGAGI (reference sequence). Trimming left V 3 bases short and J 0 bases short, with 5 bases between. In nucleotides, the CDR3 is TGTGCCAGCAGTTATCCCCCGAACACCGGGGAGCTGTTTTTT. Encoded protein: CASSYPPNTGELFF.

A single count supports this clone. This chain uses TRBV9 with TRBJ2-1; no reliable D call. The germline gives CDR1 SGDLS, CDR2 YYNGEE. The CDR3 is 13 residues long. Trimming pared 0 bases from V and 6 bases from J, leaving 7 bases between. In nucleotides, the CDR3 is TGTGCCAGCAGCGTAGCTACGGCCAATGAGCAGTTCTTC. This translates into CASSVATANEQFF.

The chain links TRBV29-1 to TRBJ2-7; TRBD1 aligns across 12 bases. The V and J ends lost 4 bases and 7 bases, in that order; junction bases with no gene match: 5. The CDR3 is 13 residues long. CDR1 and CDR2 from the germline V gene are SQVTM and ANQGSEA. Written as DNA, the CDR3 is TGCAGCGTTGCGGGACAGGGGGCGAAAGAGCAGTACTTC. Protein product: CSVAGQGAKEQYF.

This chain links TRBV7-8 with TRBJ1-2; D not certain. Trimming shortened V by 1 base and J by 4 bases, and 13 bases separated the two germline ends. The germline gives CDR1 SGHVS, CDR2 FQNEAQ. The CDR3 runs to 15 residues. CDR3 residues: CASSLGSVQFYGYTF. DNA of the CDR3: TGTGCCAGCAGCTTAGGGAGTGTACAGTTCTATGGCTACACCTTC.

This sequence joins TRBV5-1 and TRBJ2-5, with 10 bases identical to TRBD2. The CDR3 is made up of 15 amino acids. V lost 4 bases and J lost 2; bases outside the gene matches: 5. Germline V CDR1 and CDR2: SGHRS, YFSETQ. The CDR3 sequence: CASSPSLAGQETQYF. In DNA form, the CDR3 reads TGCGCCAGCAGCCCGTCACTAGCGGGGCAAGAGACCCAGTACTTC.

The CDR3 sequence is CASNPPDTYNEQFF. As DNA, the CDR3 is TGTGCCAGTAACCCGCCGGACACTTACAATGAGCAGTTCTTC. V is TRBV19 and J is TRBJ2-1, with D possibly TRBD1 on 5 matching bases. Germline CDR1 and CDR2: LNHDA and SQIVND (reference sequence). The CDR3 has 14 residues. Deletions cut 7 bases from V and 4 bases from J, with 14 bases between.

The rearrangement joins TRBV9 to TRBJ2-1, with 8 bases lining up with TRBD2. V was clipped by 0 bases and J by 7 bases; unmatched bases: 12. From germline, CDR1 is SGDLS and CDR2 YYNGEE. This CDR3 has 17 amino acids. Here the CDR3 DNA reads TGTGCCAGCAGCGTAGGTCAGGGACTAGTTGGTGGGAATGAGCAGTTCTTC. Translation gives CASSVGQGLVGGNEQFF.

V usage is TRBV7-9 and J usage is TRBJ1-6; maybe TRBD1 (5 bases). CDR1 SEHNR and CDR2 FQNEAQ come from the germline V gene (reference sequence). Deletions cut 5 bases from V and 6 bases from J, with 14 bases between. The CDR3 sequence is 15 residues long. The CDR3 sequence: CASSRGVGGNSPLHF. As DNA, the CDR3 is TGTGCCAGCAGCCGGGGGGTTGGGGGTAATTCACCCCTCCACTTT.

This clone was detected only once. The V call is TRBV19, the J call TRBJ2-7, with TRBD1 matching over 7 bases. J gave up 3 bases and V 5 bases, and 10 bases lay outside the gene matches. Germline CDR1 is LNHDA and CDR2 is SQIVND (reference sequence). CDR3 length equals 15 residues. The CDR3 region is CASSLSGQLNYEQYF. The CDR3 region has the DNA TGTGCCAGTAGTTTATCGGGACAGCTAAACTACGAGCAGTACTTC.

The rearrangement uses TRBV5-1 and TRBJ1-2; 8 nucleotides line up with TRBD1. The CDR3 spans 17 residues. Per the germline V gene, CDR1 is SGHRS and CDR2 is YFSETQ. The junction had 15 bases not matched to a gene; V was cut back by 2 bases and J by 6 bases. The CDR3 DNA is TGCGCCAGCAGCTTTTGGGGACAGGCCAACTCTGGGGATGGCTACACCTTC. As protein: CASSFWGQANSGDGYTF.

The rearrangement joins TRBV5-1 to TRBJ2-1; D is uncertain. The length of the CDR3 is 14 residues. Deletions cut 5 bases from V and 0 bases from J, with 9 bases between. Germline CDR1 is SGHRS and CDR2 is YFSETQ. Here the CDR3 reads CASRAVGSYNEQFF. The CDR3 DNA follows: TGCGCCAGCAGGGCGGTCGGCTCCTACAATGAGCAGTTCTTC.

V and J are TRBV9 and TRBJ2-2; unclear D gene. The V end was cut by 3 bases, the J end by 4 bases, with 10 bases between. The CDR3 runs 14 residues. Germline CDR1 and CDR2: SGDLS and YYNGEE. CDR3 in amino acids: CASSATVGTGELFF. CDR3 nucleotides: TGTGCCAGCAGCGCCACAGTAGGCACCGGGGAGCTGTTTTTT.

The chain employs TRBV5-4 and TRBJ2-7; weak D call: TRBD2 (5 bases). From germline, CDR1 is SGHNT and CDR2 YYREEE (reference sequence). This CDR3 spans 13 amino acids. Trimming took off 2 bases at V and 6 bases at J, with 12 bases between the two ends. The CDR3 DNA reads as TGTGCCAGCAGCTTTGGACTTGGGGTCGAGCAGTACTTC. Amino acids: CASSFGLGVEQYF.

The chain carries TRBV19 and TRBJ2-1, with no clear D. The CDR3 covers 13 residues. The ends were cut back, 3 bases at V and 7 bases at J, with 10 bases in the middle. Germline loops: CDR1 LNHDA, CDR2 SQIVND (reference sequence). The CDR3 loop is CASSMVARNEQFF. For the CDR3, the DNA is TGTGCCAGTAGTATGGTTGCGAGGAATGAGCAGTTCTTC.

The chain uses TRBV7-3 and TRBJ2-2; 14 nucleotides agree with TRBD2. Losses at the gene ends were 6 bases for V and 4 bases for J; bases not matched to a gene: 7. This CDR3 has 17 residues. Germline V CDR1 and CDR2: SGHTA, FQGTGA. CDR3 protein: CASSPGLAGATTGELFF. The CDR3 DNA is TGTGCCAGCAGTCCGGGACTAGCGGGGGCTACCACCGGGGAGCTGTTTTTT.

The rearrangement links TRBV10-3 to TRBJ2-3; TRBD1 might be the D (5 bases). The CDR3 loop spans 17 amino acids. CDR1 ENHRY and CDR2 SYGVKD come from the germline V gene. The ends were cut back, 6 bases at V and 0 bases at J, with 19 bases in the middle. Here the CDR3 DNA reads TGTGCCATCAGCTCCTTCCAAGGGGCTGTGAGCACAGATACGCAGTATTTT. This encodes CAISSFQGAVSTDTQYF.